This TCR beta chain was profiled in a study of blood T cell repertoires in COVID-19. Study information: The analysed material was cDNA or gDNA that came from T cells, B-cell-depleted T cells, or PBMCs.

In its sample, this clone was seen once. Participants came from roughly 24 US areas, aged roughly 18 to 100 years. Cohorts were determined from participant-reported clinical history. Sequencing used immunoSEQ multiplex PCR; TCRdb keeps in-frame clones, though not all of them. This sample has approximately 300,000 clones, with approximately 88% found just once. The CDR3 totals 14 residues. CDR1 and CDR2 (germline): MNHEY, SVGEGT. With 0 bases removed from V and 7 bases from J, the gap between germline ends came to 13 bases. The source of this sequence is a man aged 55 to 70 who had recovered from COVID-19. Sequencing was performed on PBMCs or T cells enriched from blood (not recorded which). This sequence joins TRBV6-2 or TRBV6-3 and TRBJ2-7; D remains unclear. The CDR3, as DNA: TGTGCCAGCAGTTACTCGAGTCCATTCGGGGAGCAGTACTTC. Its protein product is CASSYSSPFGEQYF.